This T cell receptor (beta chain) derives from a study of shared clonotypes between healthy human individuals. Study conclusions and caveats: Clonotypes not shared had lower generation probabilities than those common to all four donors. Naive subsets, compared against memory subsets, generally had larger estimated richness values. Incompleteness in sorted-subset sequencing, despite large depth, was shown by rarefaction.

TCRdb keeps only in-frame clones here, not all; method: immunoSEQ multiplex PCR. This sample carries hundreds of thousands of clones, around 67% of them seen once, and the ten largest clones take 1.7%. A remark on this clone: Its matching antigen is unknown.

Germline CDR1 reads MDHEN; CDR2 reads SYDVKM. The CDR3 has 13 amino acids. The V and J ends lost 9 bases and 5 bases respectively, with 14 bases between them. The clonotype was recovered from a woman aged 25 to 39 in good health. Sequencing was done on a sample of memory CD4+ T cells sorted from blood. Subset specified: CD45RA-negative fraction. The gene calls are TRBV28 and TRBJ1-5, with a possible D match to TRBD1 (6 bases). CDR3 amino acids: CASARGADQPQHF. CDR3 DNA: TGTGCCAGTGCTAGGGGGGCCGATCAGCCCCAGCATTTT.